This entry features one T cell receptor (beta chain) sequence. What antigen it recognizes has not been identified. No much larger clone exists at a distance of one base, and base qualities are not known. The sample's treatment or condition label is to be understood as: approximately 18 received Ad26.COV2.S at low or high dose, single or two shots; a few received placebo; per-sample allocation not given. For vaccine and placebo recipients, repertoires were sequenced using samples collected on day 63 after the first injection. In Cohort 1b, fewer than 30 adults aged 18-55 years were enrolled at a single site in Boston, USA, between 29 July and 7 August 2020. Ad26.COV2.S was a replication-incompetent adenovirus type 26 vector expressing a prefusion-stabilized SARS-CoV-2 spike protein from the original Wuhan strain. These data originate in a study of Ad26.COV2.S vaccination and SARS-CoV-2 variants (dated by TCRdb to about 2021). At the level of the whole study: Vaccine-arm donors came from COV1001, a multicentre, randomized, double-blind, placebo-controlled phase I-IIa trial of Ad26.COV2.S in healthy adults. Dosing of Ad26.COV2.S was intramuscular, at either 5x10^10 or 1x10^11 viral particles, delivered as one shot or as two shots spaced 56 days apart. TCRbeta repertoire sequencing served as the tool for gauging how specific and how broad the SARS-CoV-2-reactive T cell receptors were following Ad26.COV2.S vaccination. The TCR-sequenced set comprised approximately 32 samples: some 19 Ad26.COV2.S vaccine recipients, 5 placebo recipients and 8 SARS-CoV-2 convalescent individuals. Trial participants were randomized into five groups of five: low-dose or high-dose Ad26.COV2.S given once or twice, or placebo on both occasions. Investigators did not know the trial group allocation while performing experiments and assessing outcomes. Paper-wide results and their limitations: It was noted by the authors that total T cell responses may have been underestimated by the TCR breadth and depth analyses. Comparable non-spike TCR breadth was observed between vaccine and placebo recipients, consistent with only spike being contained in the vaccine. Spike-specific TCR breadth was higher in Ad26.COV2.S recipients than in placebo recipients (P = 0.0014). The study was not powered to compare responses between vaccine doses or regimens. After vaccination, spike-specific CD8+ and CD4+ T cell responses were reported to show substantial breadth.

The immunoSEQ Assay was used to sequence TCRbeta CDR3 regions. After extraction, genomic DNA underwent amplification by bias-controlled multiplex PCR, followed by high-throughput sequencing. The published analysis was carried out like this. To quantify the absolute abundance of every unique TCRbeta CDR3 region, sequences were collapsed and filtered. Usable DNA was measured by amplifying reference genes present in all nucleated cells, and TCRbeta template counts were normalized to that usable DNA to estimate T cell fraction. Repertoire TCRs were annotated as SARS-CoV-2-specific by exact matching of V gene, CDR3 amino acid sequence and J gene to a known reactive TCR set. The reference SARS-CoV-2 TCR set was derived from MIRA and filtered for enrichment in COVID-19-positive ImmuneCODE repertoires, a step that removed public or cross-reactive TCRs. Drawing on the MIRA antigens, annotated TCRs were analysed further at the level of specific ORF or position within ORF. Breadth was defined as annotated unique rearrangements over total unique productive rearrangements; depth was the summed frequency of those rearrangements. Group comparisons of TCR breadth used two-sided Wilcoxon rank-sum tests. What TCRdb holds here is the immuneACCESS table cut down to in-frame rearrangements. Part of the clones is not present; checked against another copy, under half of the missing clones reflect an unresolved V gene, and the others are unexplained. The V and J calls and clone size were taken over from that table, and D and trimming were inferred from the DNA. The sample records fewer than 600,000 clones, about nine tenths of which are singletons. Clones ranked in the top ten supply about 1.7% of the sample.

This clonotype was sampled from a person aged 18-65 years who received the Ad26.COV2.S COVID-19 vaccine or a placebo. This material consisted of peripheral blood, taken in a trial of Ad26.COV2.S vaccine versus placebo.

The nucleotide sequence is TGTGCCAGCAGTTTCGGGACAGAGGGGGCTAACTATGGCTACACCTTC. This sequence encodes CASSFGTEGANYGYTF. This chain is built from TRBV28 and TRBJ1-2, and 7 bases in between align with TRBD1. Measured from the cysteine to the phenylalanine, the CDR3 is 16 residues long. This entry keeps only the CDR3 DNA: 48 bases, framed from base 1. From V the trimming removes 3 bases and from J it removes 0 bases, while the gene matches leave 7 bases of the junction unaccounted for. The germline V gene encodes CDR1 MDHEN and CDR2 SYDVKM.